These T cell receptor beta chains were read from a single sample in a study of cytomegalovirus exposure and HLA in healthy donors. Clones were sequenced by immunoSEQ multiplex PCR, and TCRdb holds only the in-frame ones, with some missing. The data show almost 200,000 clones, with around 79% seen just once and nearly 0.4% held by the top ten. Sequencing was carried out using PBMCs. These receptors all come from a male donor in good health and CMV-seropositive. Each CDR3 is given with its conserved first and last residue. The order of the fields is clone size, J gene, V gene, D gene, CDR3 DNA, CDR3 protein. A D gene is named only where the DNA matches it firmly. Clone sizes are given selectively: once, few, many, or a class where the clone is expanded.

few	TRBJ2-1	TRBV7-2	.	TGTGCCAGCAGCTCCGGTCTAGGTAATGAGCAGTTCTTC	CASSSGLGNEQFF
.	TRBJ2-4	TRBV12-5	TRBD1	TGTGCTAGTGGATATGGACAGGGCGGCATTCAGTACTTC	CASGYGQGGIQYF
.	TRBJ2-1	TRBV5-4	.	TGTGCCAGCAGCTTGGCGGGGAGCTCCTACAATGAGCAGTTCTTC	CASSLAGSSYNEQFF
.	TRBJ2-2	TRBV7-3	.	TGTGCCAGCAGCTTAAGGGCTGGTAACCCGGAGCTGTTTTTT	CASSLRAGNPELFF
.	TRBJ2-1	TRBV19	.	TGTGCCAGTAATAGACGACAGGCGATGAACAATGAGCAGTTCTTC	CASNRRQAMNNEQFF
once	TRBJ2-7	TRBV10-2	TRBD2	TGCGCCAGCAGTGAGTCGACTAGCGGGGGGGCTCGCGAGCAGTACTTC	CASSESTSGGAREQYF
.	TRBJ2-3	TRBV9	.	TGTGCCAGCAGCGTCACGTCCCGGTTCACAGATACGCAGTATTTT	CASSVTSRFTDTQYF
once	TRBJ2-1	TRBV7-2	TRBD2	TGTGCCAGCAGCTTAGTGGGGCGGGGGGGCGATGAGCAGTTCTTC	CASSLVGRGGDEQFF
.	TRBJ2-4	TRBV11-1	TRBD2	TGTGCCAGCAGCTTAAGGAGCGGGGGACAACTAGCCAAAAACATTCAGTACTTC	CASSLRSGGQLAKNIQYF
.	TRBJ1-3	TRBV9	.	TGTGCCAGCAGCCCTCGGGAGTCTGGAAACACCATATATTTT	CASSPRESGNTIYF
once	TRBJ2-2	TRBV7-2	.	TGTGCCAGCAGACCGGACAGCCGAACCGGGGAGCTGTTTTTT	CASRPDSRTGELFF
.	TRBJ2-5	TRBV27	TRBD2	TGTGCCAGCAGTTTATATACTAGCGGGGGGGCCGAGACCCAGTACTTC	CASSLYTSGGAETQYF
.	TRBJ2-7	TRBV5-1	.	TGCGCCAGCAGCTTGGCAGCGGGCGAGCAGTACTTC	CASSLAAGEQYF
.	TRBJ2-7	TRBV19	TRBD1	TGTGCCAGTAGTGTGGACAGGGCCTACGAGCAGTACTTC	CASSVDRAYEQYF
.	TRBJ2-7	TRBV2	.	TGTGCCACCGATCCCCGGGGTCGCGTGTACGAGCAGTACTTC	CATDPRGRVYEQYF
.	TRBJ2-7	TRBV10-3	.	TGTGCCATCAGTGATCAGGTCGGCTCCTACGAGCAGTACTTC	CAISDQVGSYEQYF
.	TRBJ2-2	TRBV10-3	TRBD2	TGTGCCACTAGGGGTAGCGGGAGGGCCGTGACCGGGGAGCTGTTTTTT	CATRGSGRAVTGELFF
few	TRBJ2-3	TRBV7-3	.	TGTGCCAGCAGCTTTTTCGGGTTTCGGGGCACAGATACGCAGTATTTT	CASSFFGFRGTDTQYF
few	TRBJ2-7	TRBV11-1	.	TGTGCCAGCCGAGACAACTCCTACGAGCAGTACTTC	CASRDNSYEQYF
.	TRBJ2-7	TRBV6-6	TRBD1	TGTGCCAGCACCCTCGATGGAGACAGGGCCTACGAGCAGTACTTC	CASTLDGDRAYEQYF
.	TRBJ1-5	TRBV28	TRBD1	TGTGCCAGCAGGGACACAGGGGACCATCAGCCCCAGCATTTT	CASRDTGDHQPQHF
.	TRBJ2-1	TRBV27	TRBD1	TGTGCCAGCAGTCCGACAGGGAATAATGAGCAGTTCTTC	CASSPTGNNEQFF
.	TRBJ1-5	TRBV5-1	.	TGCGCCAGCAGGTTAGGCAGCGAAGATCAGCCCCAGCATTTT	CASRLGSEDQPQHF
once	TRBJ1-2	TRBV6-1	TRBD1	TGTGCCAGCAGTGCCTTGAGGGGACAGGGAAACTATGGCTACACCTTC	CASSALRGQGNYGYTF
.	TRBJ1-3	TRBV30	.	TGTGCCTGGAATAAGTGGGCTTCTGGAAACACCATATATTTT	CAWNKWASGNTIYF
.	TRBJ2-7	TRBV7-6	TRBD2	TGTGCCAGCCGGGGAGCGGGAGACTACGAGCAGTACTTC	CASRGAGDYEQYF
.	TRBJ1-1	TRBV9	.	TGTGCCAGCAGCATCGGACAGCGGGGAGCTGAAGCTTTCTTT	CASSIGQRGAEAFF
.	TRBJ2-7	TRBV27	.	TGTGCCAGCAGTTTATCGTCGTGGGGCACCTACGAGCAGTACTTC	CASSLSSWGTYEQYF
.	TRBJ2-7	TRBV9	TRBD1	TGTGCCAGCAGCGCCCGGTCAGGGACAGGCTACGAGCAGTACTTC	CASSARSGTGYEQYF
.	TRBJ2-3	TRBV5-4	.	TGTGCCAGCAGCTCGCAAGGGGGACTACCCATAGCGCAGTATTTT	CASSSQGGLPIAQYF
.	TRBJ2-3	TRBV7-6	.	TGTGCCAGCAGCTTAGCGTTTTCGGGCGGGAGCACAGATACGCAGTATTTT	CASSLAFSGGSTDTQYF
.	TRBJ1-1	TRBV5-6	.	TGTGCCAGCAGCTGGGGCCCTTTTTCAAACACTGAAGCTTTCTTT	CASSWGPFSNTEAFF
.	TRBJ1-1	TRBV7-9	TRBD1	TGTTCCAGCAGTTACACAGGGGCGGGTACTGAAGCTTTCTTT	CSSSYTGAGTEAFF
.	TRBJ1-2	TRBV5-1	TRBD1	TGCGCCAGCAGCTCGCCGGAGGGACAGAACTATGGCTACACCTTC	CASSSPEGQNYGYTF
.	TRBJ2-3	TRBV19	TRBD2	TGTGCCAGTAGTAGGGAACTAGCGGGATGGACCGCCTCTAGCACAGATACGCAGTATTTT	CASSRELAGWTASSTDTQYF
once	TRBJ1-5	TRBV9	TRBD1	TGTGCCAGCAGCGTCGGACAGGGTGGTCAGCCCCAGCATTTT	CASSVGQGGQPQHF
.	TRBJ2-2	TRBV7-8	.	TGTGCCAGCAGCCGGGGGGCCCTTAACACCGGGGAGCTGTTTTTT	CASSRGALNTGELFF
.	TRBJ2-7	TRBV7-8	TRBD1	TGTGCCAGCCGGTGGGCAGGGGGTTCGTACGAGCAGTACTTC	CASRWAGGSYEQYF
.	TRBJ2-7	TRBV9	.	TGTGCCAGCAGCGCACAAGGGGGGGTCAAGCAGTACTTC	CASSAQGGVKQYF
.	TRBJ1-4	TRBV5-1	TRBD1	TGCGCCAGCAGAATCCAGGGGGACGGGGAAAAACTGTTTTTT	CASRIQGDGEKLFF
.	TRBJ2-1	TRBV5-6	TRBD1	TGTGCCAGCAGCTTGCTCTCCGCCGACAGGGATGAGCAGTTCTTC	CASSLLSADRDEQFF
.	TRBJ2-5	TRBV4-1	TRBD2	TGCGCCAGCAGCCAAGAATTCCTAGCGGGGGGCCAAGAGACCCAGTACTTC	CASSQEFLAGGQETQYF
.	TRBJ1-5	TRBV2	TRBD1	TGTGCCAGCAGGAGGTGGGGACAGGGTAATCAGCCCCAGCATTTT	CASRRWGQGNQPQHF
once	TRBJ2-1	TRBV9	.	TGTGCCAGCAGCGCCCGACAGGATAGCTCCTACAATGAGCAGTTCTTC	CASSARQDSSYNEQFF
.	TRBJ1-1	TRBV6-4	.	TGTGCCAGCCGAAGGGAGGGTTCGGTCGACACTGAAGCTTTCTTT	CASRREGSVDTEAFF
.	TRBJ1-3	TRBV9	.	TGTGCCAGCAGCGTGGAGACCGGACTTGTTGGAAACACCATATATTTT	CASSVETGLVGNTIYF